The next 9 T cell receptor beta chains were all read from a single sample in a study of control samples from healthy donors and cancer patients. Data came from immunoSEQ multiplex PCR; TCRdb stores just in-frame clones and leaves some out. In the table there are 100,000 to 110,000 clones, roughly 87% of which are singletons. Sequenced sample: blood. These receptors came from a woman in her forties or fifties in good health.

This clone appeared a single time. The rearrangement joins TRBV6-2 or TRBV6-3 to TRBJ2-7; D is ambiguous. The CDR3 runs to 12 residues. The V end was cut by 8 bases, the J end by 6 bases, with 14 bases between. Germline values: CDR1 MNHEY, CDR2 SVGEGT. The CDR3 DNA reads TGTGCCAGCGGTTGGTGGGGTGGCGAGCAGTACGTC. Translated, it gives CASGWWGGEQYV.

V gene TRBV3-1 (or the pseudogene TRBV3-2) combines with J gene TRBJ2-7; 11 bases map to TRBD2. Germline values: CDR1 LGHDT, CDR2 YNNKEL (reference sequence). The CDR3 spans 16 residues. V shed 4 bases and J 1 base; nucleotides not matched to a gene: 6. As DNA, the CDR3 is TGTGCCAGCAGCCCAATAGCGGGGGGGCCTTCCTACGAGCAGTACTTC. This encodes CASSPIAGGPSYEQYF.

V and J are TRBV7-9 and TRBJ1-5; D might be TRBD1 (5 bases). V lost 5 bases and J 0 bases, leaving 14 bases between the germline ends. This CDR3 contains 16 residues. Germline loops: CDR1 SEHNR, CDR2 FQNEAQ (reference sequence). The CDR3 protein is CASSEGLLNSNQPQHF. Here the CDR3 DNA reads TGTGCCAGCAGCGAGGGACTGCTTAATAGCAATCAGCCCCAGCATTTT. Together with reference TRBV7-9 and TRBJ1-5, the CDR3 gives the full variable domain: DTGVSQNPRHKITKRGQNVTFRCDPISEHNRLYWYRQTLGQGPEFLTYFQNEAQLEKSRLLSDRFSAERPKGSFSTLEIQRTEQGDSAMYLCASSEGLLNSNQPQHFGDGTRLSIL.

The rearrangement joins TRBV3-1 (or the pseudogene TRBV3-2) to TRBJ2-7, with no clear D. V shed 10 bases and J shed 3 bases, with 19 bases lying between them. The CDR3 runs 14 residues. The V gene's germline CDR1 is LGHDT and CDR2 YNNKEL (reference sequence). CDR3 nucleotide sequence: TGTGCCACGACGCTCCCAAAAATATACTACGAGCAGTACGTC. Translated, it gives CATTLPKIYYEQYV.

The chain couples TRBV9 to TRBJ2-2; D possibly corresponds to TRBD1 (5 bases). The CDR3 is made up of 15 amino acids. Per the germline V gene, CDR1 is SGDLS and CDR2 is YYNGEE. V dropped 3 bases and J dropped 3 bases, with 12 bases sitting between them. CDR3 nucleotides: TGTGCCAGCAGCGCAGATGACAGATACACCGGGGAGCTGTTTTTT. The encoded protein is CASSADDRYTGELFF. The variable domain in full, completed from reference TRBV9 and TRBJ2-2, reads DSGVTQTPKHLITATGQRVTLRCSPRSGDLSVYWYQQSLDQGLQFLIQYYNGEERAKGNILERFSAQQFPDLHSELNLSSLELGDSALYFCASSADDRYTGELFFGEGSRLTVL.

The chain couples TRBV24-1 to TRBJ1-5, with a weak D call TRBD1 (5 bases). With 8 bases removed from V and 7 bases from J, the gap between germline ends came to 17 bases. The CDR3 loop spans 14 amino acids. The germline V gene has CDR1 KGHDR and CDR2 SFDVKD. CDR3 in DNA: TGTGCCACCAATGACTCCGATGGGGACCAGCCCCAGCATTTT. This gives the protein CATNDSDGDQPQHF.

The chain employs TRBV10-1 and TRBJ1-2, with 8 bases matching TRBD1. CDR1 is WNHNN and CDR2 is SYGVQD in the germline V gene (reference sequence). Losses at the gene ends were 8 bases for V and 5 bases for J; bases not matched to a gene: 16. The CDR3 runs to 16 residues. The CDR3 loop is CASFRTGCPTRYGYTF. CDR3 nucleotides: TGCGCCAGCTTTAGGACAGGGTGTCCCACTAGGTATGGCTACACCTTC.

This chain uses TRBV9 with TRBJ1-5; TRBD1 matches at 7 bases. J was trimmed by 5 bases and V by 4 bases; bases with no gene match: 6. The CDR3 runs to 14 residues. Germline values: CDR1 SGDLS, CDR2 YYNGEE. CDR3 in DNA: TGTGCCAGCAGCCGAACAGGACAGGATCAGCCCCAGCATTTT. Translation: CASSRTGQDQPQHF.

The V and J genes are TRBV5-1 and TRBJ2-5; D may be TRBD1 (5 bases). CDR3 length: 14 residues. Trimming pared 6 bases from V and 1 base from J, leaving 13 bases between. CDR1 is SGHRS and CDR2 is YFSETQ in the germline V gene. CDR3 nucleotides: TGCGCCAGCACCCCGACAGAGTCCCAAGAGACCCAGTACTTC. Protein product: CASTPTESQETQYF.